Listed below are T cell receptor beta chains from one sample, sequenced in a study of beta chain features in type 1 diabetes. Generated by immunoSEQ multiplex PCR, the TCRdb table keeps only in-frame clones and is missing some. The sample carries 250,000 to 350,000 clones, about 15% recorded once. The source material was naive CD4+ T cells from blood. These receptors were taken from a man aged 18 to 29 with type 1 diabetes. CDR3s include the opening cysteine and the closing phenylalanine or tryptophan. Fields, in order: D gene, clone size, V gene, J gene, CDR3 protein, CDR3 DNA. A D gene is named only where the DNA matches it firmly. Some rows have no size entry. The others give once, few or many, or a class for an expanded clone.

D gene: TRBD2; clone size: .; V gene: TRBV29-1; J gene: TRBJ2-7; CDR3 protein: CSVVAGGEGDEQYF; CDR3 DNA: TGCAGCGTTGTGGCGGGGGGGGAGGGGGACGAGCAGTACTTC
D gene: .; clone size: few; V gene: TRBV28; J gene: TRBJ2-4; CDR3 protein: CASSSTGGALAKNIQYF; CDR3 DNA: TGTGCCAGCAGTTCTACAGGCGGGGCTCTAGCCAAAAACATTCAGTACTTC
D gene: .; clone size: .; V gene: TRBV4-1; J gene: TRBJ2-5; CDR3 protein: CASSLNQETQYF; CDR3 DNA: TGCGCCAGCAGCCTAAATCAAGAGACCCAGTACTTC
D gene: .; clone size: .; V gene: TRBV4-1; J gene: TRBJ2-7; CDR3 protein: CASSHYGRDSYEQYF; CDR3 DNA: TGCGCCAGCAGCCATTACGGACGGGATTCCTACGAGCAGTACTTC
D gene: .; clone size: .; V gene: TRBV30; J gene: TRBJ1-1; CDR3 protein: CAWSTSTLMNTEAFF; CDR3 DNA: TGTGCCTGGAGTACTTCGACACTGATGAACACTGAAGCTTTCTTT
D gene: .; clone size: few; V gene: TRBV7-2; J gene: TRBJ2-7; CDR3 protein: CASSPQGFYEQYF; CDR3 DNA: TGTGCCAGCAGCCCCCAGGGGTTCTACGAGCAGTACTTC
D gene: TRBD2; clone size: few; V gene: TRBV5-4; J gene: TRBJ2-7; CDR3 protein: CASSIAGSTYEQYF; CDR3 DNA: TGTGCCAGCAGCATAGCGGGTTCTACCTACGAGCAGTACTTC
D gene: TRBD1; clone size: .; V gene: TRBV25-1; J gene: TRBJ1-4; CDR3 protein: CASSLGTGGIFEKLFF; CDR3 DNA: TGTGCCAGCAGCCTGGGGACAGGGGGCATTTTCGAAAAACTGTTTTTT
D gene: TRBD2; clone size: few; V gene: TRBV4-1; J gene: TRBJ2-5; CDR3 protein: CASSPGTSSWETQYF; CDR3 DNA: TGCGCCAGCAGCCCCGGGACTAGCAGTTGGGAGACCCAGTACTTC
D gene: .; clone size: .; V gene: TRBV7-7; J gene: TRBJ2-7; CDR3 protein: CASSHRPQGEQYF; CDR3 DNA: TGTGCCAGCAGTCACCGGCCACAGGGCGAGCAGTACTTC
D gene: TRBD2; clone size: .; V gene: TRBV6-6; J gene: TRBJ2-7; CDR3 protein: CASSSVKRGFYEQYF; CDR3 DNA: TGTGCCAGCAGTTCCGTTAAGCGGGGTTTTTACGAGCAGTACTTC
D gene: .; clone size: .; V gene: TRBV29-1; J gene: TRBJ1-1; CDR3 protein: CSVGRLMNTEAFF; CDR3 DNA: TGCAGCGTTGGTCGGTTAATGAACACTGAAGCTTTCTTT
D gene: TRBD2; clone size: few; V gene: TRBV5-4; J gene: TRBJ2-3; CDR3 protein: CASSLRTGLAGSTDTQYF; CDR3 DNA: TGTGCCAGCAGCTTACGGACGGGACTAGCGGGTAGCACAGATACGCAGTATTTT
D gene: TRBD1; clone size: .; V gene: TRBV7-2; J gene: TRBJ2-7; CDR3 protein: CASSSGTAPMFYEQYF; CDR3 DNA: TGTGCCAGCAGCTCTGGGACAGCCCCGATGTTCTACGAGCAGTACTTC
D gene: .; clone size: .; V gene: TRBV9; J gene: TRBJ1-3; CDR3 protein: CASSVGQGSGNTIYF; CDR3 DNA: TGTGCCAGCAGCGTAGGTCAGGGCTCTGGAAACACCATATATTTT
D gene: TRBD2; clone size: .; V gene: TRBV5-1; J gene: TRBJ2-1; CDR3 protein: CASTGTSGKNEQFF; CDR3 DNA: TGCGCCAGCACCGGGACTAGCGGGAAGAATGAGCAGTTCTTC
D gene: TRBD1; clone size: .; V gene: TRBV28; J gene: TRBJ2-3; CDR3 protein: CASSFQVGQGQYF; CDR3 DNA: TGTGCCAGCAGTTTTCAGGTCGGACAGGGGCAGTATTTT
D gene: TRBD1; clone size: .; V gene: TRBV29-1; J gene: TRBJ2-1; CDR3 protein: CSVARGGQGFLAKDNEQFF; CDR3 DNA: TGCAGCGTCGCCCGGGGGGGACAGGGGTTCCTAGCGAAAGACAATGAGCAGTTCTTC